The next 10 T cell receptor beta chains were all read from a single sample in a study of radiation and T cells in renal cell carcinoma. Time point reported: blood 4 weeks post-SBRT, at nephrectomy. Treatment denoted: 15 Gy SBRT to primary tumor, nephrectomy 4 weeks later. Using immunoSEQ multiplex PCR, the repertoire was profiled, and TCRdb retains in-frame clones only, with some absent. The data show around 100,000 clones, with 84% seen just once and approximately 7.2% held by the top ten. Sequenced here: blood, sampled from a patient whose treatment included radiotherapy and nephrectomy. The receptors derive from a man in his sixties with renal cell carcinoma.

The CDR3 reads CASSLAGRWETQYF. For the CDR3, the DNA is TGCGCCAGCAGCTTGGCTGGGAGGTGGGAGACCCAGTACTTC. The rearrangement joins TRBV5-1 to TRBJ2-5, with D possibly TRBD2 on 6 matching bases. The length of the CDR3 is 14 residues. V lost 0 bases and J 5 bases, leaving 11 bases between the germline ends. Germline-derived CDR1 and CDR2 are SGHRS and YFSETQ.

The chain uses TRBV7-9 and TRBJ1-1; D is undetermined. Trimming left V 1 base short and J 5 bases short, with 11 bases between. Germline V gene sequence: CDR1 SEHNR, CDR2 FQNEAQ (reference sequence). The CDR3 is made up of 14 amino acids. CDR3 sequence reads: CASSLVLGRTEAFF. CDR3 nucleotide sequence: TGTGCCAGCAGCTTAGTCCTCGGGAGGACTGAAGCTTTCTTT. Based on the CDR3 plus reference TRBV7-9 and TRBJ1-1, the full variable domain is DTGVSQNPRHKITKRGQNVTFRCDPISEHNRLYWYRQTLGQGPEFLTYFQNEAQLEKSRLLSDRFSAERPKGSFSTLEIQRTEQGDSAMYLCASSLVLGRTEAFFGQGTRLTVV.

This clone was seen a handful of times. The chain couples TRBV10-3 to TRBJ1-5; D is ambiguous. The ends were cut back, 4 bases at V and 6 bases at J, with 10 bases in the middle. The germline V gene has CDR1 ENHRY and CDR2 SYGVKD. The CDR3 length is 13 residues. CDR3 in DNA: TGTGCCATCAGTGCGGAGGGCAGTCAGCCCCAGCATTTT. This translates into CAISAEGSQPQHF.

This chain links TRBV28 with TRBJ1-5, with 7 bases lining up with TRBD1. This CDR3 is built from 16 residues. Germline values: CDR1 MDHEN, CDR2 SYDVKM. The V and J ends lost 5 bases and 1 base, in that order; junction bases with no gene match: 8. The CDR3 coding sequence is TGTGCCAGCAGTCTCATCGGGACAGCAAGCAATCAGCCCCAGCATTTT. Protein product: CASSLIGTASNQPQHF.

V usage is TRBV7-7 and J usage is TRBJ2-7; 12 nucleotides align to TRBD2. The CDR3 has 15 amino acids. The germline V gene encodes CDR1 SSHAT and CDR2 FNYEAQ (reference sequence). The V segment lost 4 bases and the J segment 2 bases; nucleotides outside the gene matches: 3. As DNA, the CDR3 is TGTGCCAGCAGCTCGGGACTAGCGGGTACCTACGAGCAGTACTTC. Its translation: CASSSGLAGTYEQYF.

V is TRBV29-1 and J is TRBJ1-2; weak D call: TRBD1 (5 bases). This CDR3 spans 13 amino acids. The germline gives CDR1 SQVTM, CDR2 ANQGSEA. Trimming left V 3 bases short and J 8 bases short, with 16 bases between. In DNA, the CDR3 is TGCAGCGTTGAGTACGGGCCCGGGGGGGGCTACACCTTC. Translating gives CSVEYGPGGGYTF.

The chain carries TRBV11-1 and TRBJ2-1; D is undetermined. Germline loops: CDR1 SGHAT, CDR2 FQDESV (reference sequence). This CDR3 spans 15 amino acids. V lost 4 bases and J 1 base, leaving 11 bases between the germline ends. This chain's CDR3 is CASSSRIGSYNEQFF. The CDR3 DNA reads as TGTGCCAGCAGCTCTAGAATTGGATCCTACAATGAGCAGTTCTTC.

The chain uses TRBV28 and TRBJ2-1; D may correspond to TRBD1 or TRBD2 (5 bases each). The germline gives CDR1 MDHEN, CDR2 SYDVKM. There are 18 residues in the CDR3. Trimming shortened V by 9 bases and J by 1 base, and 25 bases separated the two germline ends. This chain's CDR3 is CASTGPGMGIGSYNEQFF. The CDR3 nucleotides are TGTGCCAGTACGGGACCCGGGATGGGTATAGGATCCTACAATGAGCAGTTCTTC.

Only a few counts were recorded for this clone. The chain combines TRBV9 with TRBJ2-5, with TRBD2 identical over 9 bases. CDR3 length equals 15 residues. V dropped 0 bases and J dropped 11; count of bases not matched to a gene: 11. Germline lookup yields CDR1 SGDLS and CDR2 YYNGEE. The CDR3 reads CASSVAAGGPGEQYF. The CDR3 nucleotides are TGTGCCAGCAGCGTAGCTGCGGGAGGGCCGGGAGAGCAGTACTTC.

This clone was found once. This chain links TRBV29-1 with TRBJ2-5; 15 nucleotides line up with TRBD2. The CDR3 runs to 19 residues. Germline V gene lookup returns CDR1 SQVTM and CDR2 ANQGSEA. With 6 bases clipped from V and 5 bases from J, the junction kept 19 bases outside the gene matches. The CDR3 sequence: CSVGTRWTSGRANSETQYF. DNA of the CDR3: TGCAGCGTCGGAACACGATGGACTAGCGGGAGGGCCAATTCGGAGACCCAGTACTTC.